This record looks at one T cell receptor (beta chain) sequence and its context. Its antigen is currently unknown. This specimen belongs to a study of radiotherapy plus CTLA-4 blockade in lung cancer. Study-level background: An objective response was seen in approximately 17% of patients, and disease control in around 33%.

This CDR3 is 15 amino acids long. Clones were read by immunoSEQ multiplex PCR, and TCRdb kept only the in-frame ones, dropping some. The sample lists approximately 50,000 clones; 70% to 75% were seen once. People whose metastatic non-small-cell lung cancer was chemo-refractory got focal radiation along with CTLA-4 blockade by ipilimumab. The study, taken as a whole, reports: Reports identified early blood T cell clone dynamics, with interferon-beta, as the best response predictor. Clones of tumor-derived TCRs expanded in blood after radiotherapy plus ipilimumab.

The receptor's source is a human donor with non-small cell lung cancer who had a complete response to radiotherapy plus ipilimumab. The specimen comprised peripheral blood, sampled from a patient treated with radiotherapy plus ipilimumab. The chain has TRBV12-1 and TRBJ2-1; the D call in the table, TRBD1, was not verified against the DNA. TRBV12-1 is listed as a pseudogene. CDR3: CASSHPGTGDPGEFF. The CDR3 DNA reads as TGTGCCAGCAGCCACCCCGGAACAGGGGACCCGGGGGAGTTCTTC.